This T cell receptor (beta chain) is from a study of technical replicates of blood from a handful of donors (dated by TCRdb to the late 2010s). On this clone: Its target antigen remains unknown. The input lacks base qualities; no much larger clone sits a single base away.

Including cysteine and phenylalanine, the CDR3 has 13 amino acids. Only the CDR3 part of the read is kept: 39 bases, read in frame from the first base. The library was obtained by the immunoSEQ multiplex PCR assay. Sourced from immuneACCESS, this table was stored by TCRdb with only in-frame sequences that have V and J called. A share of the clones is absent; for the studies checked, an unresolved V gene accounts for under half, and the remainder has no known explanation. This sample has about 76,000 clones in its table, and around 86% of those were observed once. The ten largest make up roughly 4.4% of the sample.

The TCR was taken from a human donor in good health. Some clones in this sample may be carry-over from other donors' samples. The V gene is TRBV21-1 and the J gene is TRBJ1-5; TRBD1 is taken as the D call from the table, unchecked against the DNA. TRBV21-1 counts as a pseudogene. Sequencing input: PBMCs. The CDR3 region has the sequence CASSKTGPQPQHF. Read as DNA, the sequence is TGTGCCAGCAGCAAGACAGGGCCCCAGCCCCAGCATTTT.